This T cell receptor (beta chain) comes out of a study of T cell responses to AZD1222 COVID-19 vaccine. Whole-study findings and limits: Reportedly, nearly half the spike-specific TCRs target unmutated variant regions. Breadth and depth of Spike-specific TCRs rose after two AZD1222 doses. Spike-spanning, vaccine-associated CD4 TCRs were dominant at 160-218 and 743-854. After the peak T cell response, and only then, were repertoires sampled.

This CDR3 spans 18 amino acids. CDR1 and CDR2 from the germline V gene are SGHNT and YENEEA. V shed 4 bases, J shed 3 bases, and the junction held 11 bases outside the gene matches. This table comes from immunoSEQ multiplex PCR, and its TCRdb copy is limited to in-frame clones, with some not included. The sample shows over 95,000 clones, approximately 90% of them seen only once. Note on this clone: What it binds is not known.

The sequence derives from an adult in good health. This specimen was peripheral blood, taken on day 0 of AZD1222 vaccination. The V call is TRBV11-3, the J call TRBJ2-3; 12 nucleotides align to TRBD2. The CDR3 loop reads CASSSRGLAGGPTDTQYF. CDR3 DNA sequence: TGTGCCAGCAGCTCCCGCGGGCTAGCGGGAGGGCCAACAGATACGCAGTATTTT.